This is a list of T cell receptor beta chains from one sample in a study of T cell repertoires in cytomegalovirus infection. These TCRs' antigens remain unknown. Via MiXCR, TCRdb re-called the reads, giving one row per CDR3 protein. The table lists about 360,000 distinct CDR3 sequences, about 35% of them singletons. Sample: cultured PBMCs, taken from culture after CMV antigen stimulation. Receptor source: a human donor in good health (CMV status not recorded). Some clones in this sample may be carry-over from other donors' samples. CDR3s include the opening cysteine and the closing phenylalanine or tryptophan. A D gene is named only where the DNA matches it firmly. Size tells how often a clone was seen (once, few, many) or the class of an expanded clone, and some rows leave it out.

d_call	j_call	clone_size	v_call	cdr3_aa	cdr3_nt
TRBD1	TRBJ2-4	-	TRBV4-1	CASSQFGQAGGTKNIQYF	TGCGCCAGCAGCCAATTCGGTCAAGCAGGGGGCACCAAAAACATTCAGTACTTC
-	TRBJ1-6	-	TRBV6-1	CASNERSPLHF	TGTGCCAGCAATGAACGTTCACCCCTCCACTTT
TRBD2	TRBJ2-2	-	TRBV4-3	CASSQRTSGTTGELFF	TGCGCCAGCAGCCAACGGACTAGCGGTACAACCGGGGAGCTGTTTTTT
TRBD2	TRBJ2-1	-	TRBV10-3	CAISDLAGANEQFF	TGTGCCATCAGTGACCTAGCGGGAGCCAATGAGCAGTTCTTC
TRBD1	TRBJ1-2	many	TRBV6-1	CATSTGTGGSYGYTF	TGTGCCACCTCTACCGGGACAGGGGGATCCTATGGCTACACCTTC
-	TRBJ1-2	-	TRBV6-5	CASSKDRNSYGYTF	TGTGCCAGCAGCAAAGACAGGAACTCCTATGGCTACACCTTC
-	TRBJ2-1	-	TRBV24-1	CATSETSESDFSSYNEQFF	TGTGCCACCTCCGAGACCTCCGAGAGCGATTTTAGCTCCTACAATGAGCAGTTCTTC
-	TRBJ2-5	few	TRBV27	CASSPRRQLKTQYF	TGTGCCAGCAGTCCTCGACGACAGCTCAAGACCCAGTACTTC
-	TRBJ1-5	few	TRBV7-2	CASSLGSGNREPQHF	TGTGCCAGCAGCCTTGGCAGTGGGAACCGAGAGCCCCAGCATTTT
TRBD1	TRBJ2-7	-	TRBV7-2	CASSPQRDRAYEQYF	TGTGCCAGCAGTCCGCAACGGGACAGGGCCTACGAGCAGTACTTC
TRBD2	TRBJ2-1	-	TRBV6-6	CASTGATSGRQGNEQFF	TGTGCCAGCACCGGCGCGACTAGCGGGCGTCAAGGGAATGAGCAGTTCTTC
TRBD2	TRBJ2-3	-	TRBV19	CATTTSGRAADTQYF	TGTGCCACCACGACTAGCGGGAGGGCAGCAGATACGCAGTATTTT
-	TRBJ1-5	few	TRBV6-2/TRBV6-3	CASSQTGTPQHF	TGTGCCAGCAGCCAAACCGGGACGCCCCAGCATTTT
TRBD1	TRBJ2-5	few	TRBV4-1	CASSQVGQGAETQYF	TGCGCCAGCAGCCAAGTCGGACAGGGGGCAGAGACCCAGTACTTC
-	TRBJ1-1	-	TRBV27	CASSFRTENTEAFF	TGTGCCAGCAGTTTTCGGACAGAGAACACTGAAGCTTTCTTT
TRBD2	TRBJ2-1	-	TRBV7-2	CASSYLAGGPNEQFF	TGTGCCAGCAGCTACTTGGCGGGAGGGCCCAATGAGCAGTTCTTC
-	TRBJ1-1	-	TRBV29-1	CSAPIRGNTEAFF	TGCAGCGCCCCAATTCGGGGGAACACTGAAGCTTTCTTT
TRBD2	TRBJ2-1	many	TRBV7-8	CASSLVGGTSGSKSYNEQFF	TGTGCCAGCAGCTTAGTTGGCGGGACTAGCGGGAGTAAGAGCTACAATGAGCAGTTCTTC
-	TRBJ2-1	-	TRBV7-9	CASSLAVTSYNEQFF	TGTGCCAGCAGCTTAGCCGTCACTAGCTACAATGAGCAGTTCTTC
TRBD1	TRBJ1-2	-	TRBV5-6	CASSLAGNEGARGYTF	TGTGCCAGCAGCTTGGCCGGCAACGAGGGGGCCAGGGGCTACACCTTC
-	TRBJ2-3	-	TRBV7-2	CASSLRRTTDTQYF	TGTGCCAGCAGCCTGCGGCGGACCACAGATACGCAGTATTTT
-	TRBJ1-4	-	TRBV19	CASSMQRGENEKLFF	TGTGCCAGTAGTATGCAACGAGGGGAGAATGAAAAACTGTTTTTT
TRBD1	TRBJ1-4	-	TRBV25-1	CASREQGGNEKLFF	TGTGCCAGCAGAGAACAGGGGGGGAATGAAAAACTGTTTTTT